The entry below describes one T cell receptor beta chain. The antigen is undetermined. Produced via immunoSEQ multiplex PCR; TCRdb's table is partial and in-frame only. Among roughly 41,000 clones listed, around four fifths were seen once. These data originate in a study of OX40 agonist ivuxolimab in advanced cancers. Study-level background: A male proportion of about 84% was recorded, with mean age 60 years and range 23 to 79.

Findings of the study overall: Compared with CD4+, CD8+ T cells on average had more expanded clones. At 0.1 to 3.0 mg/kg, clonal expansion of CD4+ and CD8+ blood T cells had occurred by week 6.

The CDR3 spans 15 residues. CDR1 and CDR2 from the germline V gene are SEHNR and FQNEAQ (reference sequence). Trimming took 5 bases from V and 4 from J; bases not matched to a gene: 5. The TCR comes from an adult with an advanced solid tumor such as melanoma, head and neck, liver or kidney cancer. The V and J genes are TRBV7-9 and TRBJ2-3, with 11 bases fitting TRBD1. Sequencing used CD4+ or CD8+ T cells sorted from blood, obtained in a trial of the OX40 agonist ivuxolimab. The DNA of the CDR3 is TGTGCCAGCAGCCCCGGACAGGGGGCAGCAGATACGCAGTATTTT. Translating gives CASSPGQGAADTQYF.